This TCR beta chain was observed in a study of cytomegalovirus exposure and HLA in healthy donors. The overall study: Genotyping showed 81% of 398 donors falling in the Caucasian-associated ancestry cluster. Findings and caveats of the study: Most of the TCR beta V segments (in an earlier analysis) were productive either about 90% or about 30% of the time. Accurate predictions that matched the HLA-A and HLA-B alleles of most subjects were reportedly made from TCR beta sequences.

Comments on this clone: Antigen: not known.

In the PCR, 60 Vbeta and 13 Jbeta primers were used. Sequencing was performed with immunoSEQ multiplex PCR; in TCRdb, only in-frame clones are kept and a portion is missing. This sample has over 130,000 clones, with around 90% found just once. The material sequenced was PBMCs. The sequence was obtained from a woman aged 40 to 55 in good health and CMV-seronegative.

The CDR3 loop reads CAISGRQGEYGYTF. In DNA form, the CDR3 reads TGTGCCATCAGTGGGAGACAGGGGGAGTATGGCTACACCTTC. This chain connects TRBV10-3 to TRBJ1-2; 9 bases match TRBD1. Germline values: CDR1 ENHRY, CDR2 SYGVKD. J was trimmed by 5 bases and V by 4 bases; bases with no gene match: 5. The CDR3 spans 14 residues.